These T cell receptor beta chains were read from a single sample in a study of blood T cell repertoires in COVID-19. Sequencing used immunoSEQ multiplex PCR; TCRdb keeps in-frame clones, though not all of them. The data hold more than 55,000 clones, with around 80% observed a single time. The material sequenced was peripheral blood. These receptors were collected from a human donor in a cohort sampled during active COVID-19. CDR3s include the opening cysteine and the closing phenylalanine or tryptophan. D genes are given only for firm matches. Clone sizes are given selectively: once, few, many, or a class where the clone is expanded.

D gene: .
V gene: TRBV11-3
clone size: .
J gene: TRBJ2-1
CDR3 protein: CASSLPGAFSYNEQFF
CDR3 DNA: TGTGCCAGCAGCTTACCAGGGGCCTTTTCCTACAATGAGCAGTTCTTC

D gene: TRBD1
V gene: TRBV28
clone size: .
J gene: TRBJ2-5
CDR3 protein: CASCERGPQETQYF
CDR3 DNA: TGTGCCAGCTGTGAAAGGGGGCCCCAAGAGACCCAGTACTTC

D gene: .
V gene: TRBV5-1
clone size: .
J gene: TRBJ1-1
CDR3 protein: CASSLVVGGTEAFF
CDR3 DNA: TGCGCCAGCAGCTTGGTCGTAGGGGGCACTGAAGCTTTCTTT

D gene: TRBD2
V gene: TRBV24-1
clone size: .
J gene: TRBJ2-1
CDR3 protein: CATSDSSGRLDEQFF
CDR3 DNA: TGTGCCACCAGTGATTCTAGCGGGAGGCTCGATGAGCAGTTCTTC

D gene: .
V gene: TRBV28
clone size: .
J gene: TRBJ1-2
CDR3 protein: CASNEMAGSYGYTF
CDR3 DNA: TGTGCCAGCAATGAAATGGCTGGGAGCTATGGCTACACCTTC

D gene: .
V gene: TRBV24-1
clone size: .
J gene: TRBJ2-1
CDR3 protein: CATSDMSGSSYNEQFF
CDR3 DNA: TGTGCCACCAGTGATATGAGTGGGAGCTCCTACAATGAGCAGTTCTTC

D gene: .
V gene: TRBV11-3
clone size: few
J gene: TRBJ2-7
CDR3 protein: CASSFLAGSYEQYF
CDR3 DNA: TGTGCCAGCAGCTTCCTCGCGGGATCCTACGAGCAGTACTTC

D gene: TRBD1
V gene: TRBV7-2
clone size: .
J gene: TRBJ2-7
CDR3 protein: CASSKGQGALYEQYF
CDR3 DNA: TGTGCCAGCAGCAAAGGACAGGGGGCACTATACGAGCAGTACTTC

D gene: TRBD1
V gene: TRBV24-1
clone size: .
J gene: TRBJ1-1
CDR3 protein: CATSTDRTTEAFF
CDR3 DNA: TGTGCCACCAGCACGGACAGGACCACTGAAGCTTTCTTT

D gene: .
V gene: TRBV5-8
clone size: .
J gene: TRBJ2-1
CDR3 protein: CASSFGGSLPNEQFF
CDR3 DNA: TGTGCCAGCAGCTTCGGAGGATCATTACCCAATGAGCAGTTCTTC

D gene: .
V gene: TRBV11-3
clone size: .
J gene: TRBJ2-3
CDR3 protein: CASRRREGGKADTQYF
CDR3 DNA: TGTGCCAGCAGACGACGTGAGGGCGGGAAAGCAGATACGCAGTATTTT

D gene: .
V gene: TRBV29-1
clone size: .
J gene: TRBJ2-5
CDR3 protein: CSTTRETQYF
CDR3 DNA: TGCAGCACCACTAGGGAGACCCAGTACTTC

D gene: .
V gene: TRBV20-1
clone size: .
J gene: TRBJ2-6
CDR3 protein: CSASGHSSGANVLTF
CDR3 DNA: TGCAGTGCCAGTGGACACTCGTCTGGGGCCAACGTCCTGACTTTC

D gene: .
V gene: TRBV28
clone size: once
J gene: TRBJ1-1
CDR3 protein: CASSFRVGRNTEAFF
CDR3 DNA: TGTGCCAGCAGTTTCAGGGTTGGAAGGAACACTGAAGCTTTCTTT

D gene: TRBD2
V gene: TRBV7-3
clone size: .
J gene: TRBJ2-3
CDR3 protein: CASSPISGRAGDTQYF
CDR3 DNA: TGTGCCAGCAGCCCAATTAGCGGGAGGGCCGGAGATACGCAGTATTTT

D gene: .
V gene: TRBV11-2
clone size: .
J gene: TRBJ2-1
CDR3 protein: CASSPPSGSYNEQFF
CDR3 DNA: TGTGCCAGCAGCCCCCCCTCAGGCTCCTACAATGAGCAGTTCTTC

D gene: .
V gene: TRBV13
clone size: .
J gene: TRBJ2-3
CDR3 protein: CASSLGLRWSDTQYF
CDR3 DNA: TGTGCCAGCAGCTTAGGCCTGCGATGGTCAGATACGCAGTATTTT

D gene: .
V gene: TRBV6-5
clone size: .
J gene: TRBJ2-5
CDR3 protein: CASGPEEETQYF
CDR3 DNA: TGTGCCAGCGGGCCCGAAGAAGAGACCCAGTACTTC

D gene: TRBD2
V gene: TRBV3-1/TRBV3-2
clone size: .
J gene: TRBJ2-3
CDR3 protein: CASSRRAGTPPTDTQYF
CDR3 DNA: TGTGCCAGCAGCCGACGAGCGGGAACGCCGCCCACAGATACGCAGTATTTT

D gene: .
V gene: TRBV7-2
clone size: .
J gene: TRBJ1-2
CDR3 protein: CASSLGGRANYGYTF
CDR3 DNA: TGTGCCAGCAGCTTGGGGGGGCGAGCTAACTATGGCTACACCTTC

D gene: .
V gene: TRBV5-6
clone size: .
J gene: TRBJ1-2
CDR3 protein: CASSLEAGARGYTF
CDR3 DNA: TGTGCCAGCAGCTTGGAGGCGGGGGCGCGCGGCTACACCTTC

D gene: .
V gene: TRBV11-3
clone size: .
J gene: TRBJ2-3
CDR3 protein: CASSLGRSLSGDTQYF
CDR3 DNA: TGTGCCAGCAGCTTAGGTCGGTCGCTCTCTGGAGATACGCAGTATTTT

D gene: TRBD2
V gene: TRBV3-1/TRBV3-2
clone size: .
J gene: TRBJ2-7
CDR3 protein: CASSQVRGAGEQYF
CDR3 DNA: TGTGCCAGCAGCCAAGTAAGGGGAGCGGGGGAGCAGTACTTC

D gene: TRBD1
V gene: TRBV4-1
clone size: .
J gene: TRBJ1-2
CDR3 protein: CASSPDRGRNHGYTF
CDR3 DNA: TGCGCCAGCAGCCCGGACAGGGGGCGAAACCATGGCTACACCTTC

D gene: .
V gene: TRBV5-1
clone size: .
J gene: TRBJ2-1
CDR3 protein: CASSLDLGRAANEQFF
CDR3 DNA: TGCGCCAGCAGCTTGGATCTCGGGAGAGCGGCCAATGAGCAGTTCTTC

D gene: .
V gene: TRBV9
clone size: .
J gene: TRBJ1-3
CDR3 protein: CASSVPGGNTIYF
CDR3 DNA: TGTGCCAGCAGCGTACCGGGGGGAAACACCATATATTTT

D gene: TRBD1
V gene: TRBV4-1
clone size: .
J gene: TRBJ2-1
CDR3 protein: CASSRGQGRPAYNEQFF
CDR3 DNA: TGCGCCAGCAGCCGGGGACAGGGGCGCCCTGCCTACAATGAGCAGTTCTTC

D gene: .
V gene: TRBV5-1
clone size: .
J gene: TRBJ1-3
CDR3 protein: CASSLGSDSGNTIYF
CDR3 DNA: TGCGCCAGCAGCTTGGGGTCAGACTCTGGAAACACCATATATTTT

D gene: .
V gene: TRBV7-9
clone size: .
J gene: TRBJ1-4
CDR3 protein: CASSIQTAATNEKLFF
CDR3 DNA: TGTGCCAGCAGCATTCAAACAGCAGCAACTAATGAAAAACTGTTTTTT

D gene: TRBD2
V gene: TRBV7-2
clone size: once
J gene: TRBJ2-3
CDR3 protein: CASSSAGVATDTQYF
CDR3 DNA: TGTGCCAGCAGCTCGGCGGGAGTCGCGACAGATACGCAGTATTTT

D gene: .
V gene: TRBV19
clone size: once
J gene: TRBJ2-7
CDR3 protein: CASSTSATDNSYEQYF
CDR3 DNA: TGTGCCAGTAGTACGTCGGCGACAGATAACTCCTACGAGCAGTACTTC